This record concerns one T cell receptor (beta chain) sequence. Germline CDR1 and CDR2: MNHEY and SMNVEV (reference sequence). The CDR3 runs to 15 residues. V was pared by 5 bases and J by 7 bases, with 4 bases of the junction left unmatched. This entry comes from a study of blood T cell repertoires in COVID-19. Clones were sequenced by immunoSEQ multiplex PCR, and TCRdb holds only the in-frame ones, with some missing. The repertoire holds 200,000 to 300,000 clones, with approximately 81% as singletons. The material sequenced was peripheral blood. This chain uses TRBV27 with TRBJ2-3, with TRBD2 matching 15 bases. The receptor comes from a man in his 60s with acute or convalescent COVID-19. DNA of the CDR3: TGTGCCAGCAGTCCCGGGACTAGCGGGGGGAATACGCAGTATTTT. It is translated as CASSPGTSGGNTQYF.